This T cell receptor (beta chain) was retrieved from a study of cytomegalovirus exposure and HLA in healthy donors. General observations from the study: The study assumed roughly uniform donor sequencing depth for presence/absence analyses. Earlier results showed most TCR beta V segments being productive about 90% or about 30% of the time. A missense DCLRE1C variant was associated with V- and J-gene trimming of TCR beta chains in a later analysis, and an independent cohort replicated the association.

CDR1 and CDR2 (germline): SGHVS, FNYEAQ. Losses at the gene ends were 5 bases for V and 1 base for J; bases not matched to a gene: 6. The CDR3 has 15 residues. With 60 Vbeta and 13 Jbeta primers, the PCR was carried out. Sequenced by immunoSEQ multiplex PCR; TCRdb stores in-frame clones only, minus some. The sample contains 120,000 to 150,000 clones, 73% of which appear only once. As regards this clone: The antigen is undetermined.

The rearrangement links TRBV7-6 to TRBJ1-2; TRBD1 matches 8 bases. This receptor was obtained from a woman aged 40 to 50 in good health and CMV-seronegative. Specimen: PBMCs. CDR3 region: CASSPGQGRNYGYTF. Here the CDR3 DNA reads TGTGCCAGCAGCCCTGGACAGGGCCGTAACTATGGCTACACCTTC.